This T cell receptor (beta chain) is from a study of cytotoxic CD8 clonotypes in ibrutinib-treated CLL. The CDR3 has 15 residues. Germline-derived CDR1 and CDR2 are LNHDA and SQIVND (reference sequence). V was pared by 3 bases and J by 7 bases, with 16 bases between. Sequencing was performed with immunoSEQ multiplex PCR; in TCRdb, only in-frame clones are kept and a portion is missing. The sample includes around 200,000 clones, just under 80% seen only once; the top ten take roughly an eighth. This receptor was obtained from a human donor with chronic lymphocytic leukemia. This rearrangement joins TRBV19 to TRBJ2-1; a weak D match, TRBD2 (6 bases). This specimen was PBMCs, taken after 12 months of ibrutinib treatment. This CDR3 reads CASSIRLVRANEQFF. The CDR3 DNA reads TGTGCCAGTAGTATCAGACTAGTTCGGGCGAATGAGCAGTTCTTC.